This T cell receptor (beta chain) was identified during a study of OX40 agonist ivuxolimab in advanced cancers. CDR3 length: 15 amino acids. The junction had 5 bases not matched to a gene; V was cut back by 5 bases and J by 4 bases. Germline CDR1 reads SGHTA; CDR2 reads FQGNSA. TCRdb's copy holds only in-frame clones and misses some; the assay was immunoSEQ multiplex PCR. The profile shows fewer than 85,000 clones, 65% to 90% of them singletons. This clone occurred once. The receptor's source is an adult with an advanced solid tumor such as melanoma, head and neck, liver or kidney cancer. The chain is built from TRBV7-2 and TRBJ2-2; the match to TRBD2 covers 9 bases. Sequencing used CD4+ or CD8+ T cells sorted from blood, obtained in a trial of the OX40 agonist ivuxolimab. In DNA, the CDR3 is TGTGCCAGCAGCCCGCGGGGGGGCCCCACCGGGGAGCTGTTTTTT. As protein: CASSPRGGPTGELFF.